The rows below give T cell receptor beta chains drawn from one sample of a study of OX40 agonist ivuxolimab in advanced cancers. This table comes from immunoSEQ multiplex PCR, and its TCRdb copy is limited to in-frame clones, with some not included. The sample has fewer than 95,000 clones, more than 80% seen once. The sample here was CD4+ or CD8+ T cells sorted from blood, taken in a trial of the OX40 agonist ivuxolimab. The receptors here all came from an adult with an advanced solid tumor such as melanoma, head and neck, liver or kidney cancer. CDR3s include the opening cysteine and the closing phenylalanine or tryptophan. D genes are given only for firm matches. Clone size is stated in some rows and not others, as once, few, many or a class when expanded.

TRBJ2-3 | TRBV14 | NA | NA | CASSQFMTGSTDTQYF | TGTGCCAGCAGCCAGTTCATGACGGGGTCCACAGATACGCAGTATTTT
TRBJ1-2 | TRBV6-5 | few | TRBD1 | CASSSTGKGYTF | TGTGCCAGCAGTTCGACAGGGAAAGGCTACACCTTC
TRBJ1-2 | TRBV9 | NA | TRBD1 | CASSAPAGGNYGYTF | TGTGCCAGCAGCGCCCCCGCAGGGGGGAACTATGGCTACACCTTC
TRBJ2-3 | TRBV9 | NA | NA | CASSMGGGTDTQYF | TGTGCCAGCAGCATGGGGGGTGGCACAGATACGCAGTATTTT
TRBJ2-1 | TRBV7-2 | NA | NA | CASSLATEHEQFF | TGTGCCAGCAGCTTAGCCACGGAACATGAGCAGTTCTTC
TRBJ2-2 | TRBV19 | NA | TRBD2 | CASSVPSGITGELFF | TGTGCCAGTAGTGTCCCAAGCGGGATAACCGGGGAGCTGTTTTTT
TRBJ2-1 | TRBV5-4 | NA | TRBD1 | CASSLGQDNEQFF | TGTGCCAGCAGCCTCGGACAGGACAATGAGCAGTTCTTC
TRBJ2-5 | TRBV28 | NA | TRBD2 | CASSRLAGGQETQYF | TGTGCCAGCAGTCGACTAGCGGGAGGGCAGGAGACCCAGTACTTC
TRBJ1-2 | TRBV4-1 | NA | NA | CASSHQNFYGYTF | TGCGCCAGCAGCCACCAGAACTTCTATGGCTACACCTTC
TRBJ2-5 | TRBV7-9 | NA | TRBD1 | CASRPTGWSETQYF | TGTGCCAGCAGACCGACAGGGTGGTCGGAGACCCAGTACTTC
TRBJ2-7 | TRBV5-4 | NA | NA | CASSLNHEQYF | TGTGCCAGCAGCTTGAACCACGAGCAGTACTTC
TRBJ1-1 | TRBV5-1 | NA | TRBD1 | CASSLATGFTEAFF | TGCGCCAGCAGCTTGGCGACAGGGTTTACTGAAGCTTTCTTT
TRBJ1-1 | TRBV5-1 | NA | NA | CASSISGVDTEAFF | TGCGCCAGCAGTATAAGCGGGGTGGACACTGAAGCTTTCTTT
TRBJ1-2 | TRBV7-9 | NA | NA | CASSLGGHLSNYGYTF | TGTGCCAGCAGCTTGGGAGGACATTTATCTAACTATGGCTACACCTTC
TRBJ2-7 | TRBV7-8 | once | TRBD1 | CASSTTGGLYEQYF | TGTGCCAGCAGCACGACAGGGGGTTTGTACGAGCAGTACTTC
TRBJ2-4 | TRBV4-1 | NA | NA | CASSGTDKNIQYF | TGCGCCAGCAGCGGAACTGACAAAAACATTCAGTACTTC
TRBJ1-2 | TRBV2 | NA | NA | CASIGVDYGYTF | TGTGCCAGCATCGGGGTCGACTATGGCTACACCTTC
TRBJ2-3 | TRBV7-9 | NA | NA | CASSPLRGTDTQYF | TGTGCCAGCAGCCCCCTTCGGGGGACAGATACGCAGTATTTT
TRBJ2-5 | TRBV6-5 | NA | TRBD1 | CASRRQGAGETQYF | TGTGCCAGCAGAAGACAGGGGGCTGGAGAGACCCAGTACTTC
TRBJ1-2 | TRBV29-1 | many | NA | CSVDGNYGYTF | TGCAGCGTTGATGGTAACTATGGCTACACCTTC
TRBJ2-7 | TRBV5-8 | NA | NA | CASSLVRDTRTYEQYF | TGTGCCAGCAGCTTGGTACGGGACACCCGAACCTACGAGCAGTACTTC
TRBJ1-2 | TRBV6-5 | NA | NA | CASSYLRVRGYTF | TGTGCCAGCAGTTACCTTAGGGTTCGGGGCTACACCTTC
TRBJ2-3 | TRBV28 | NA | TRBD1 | CASSTGQGVSTDTQYF | TGTGCCAGCAGCACAGGACAGGGCGTTTCCACAGATACGCAGTATTTT
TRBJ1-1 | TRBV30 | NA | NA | CAWRIGVNTEAFF | TGTGCCTGGAGAATAGGGGTTAACACTGAAGCTTTCTTT
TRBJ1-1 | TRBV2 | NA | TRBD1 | CASNPQGGLRDTEAFF | TGTGCCAGCAACCCTCAGGGGGGCCTTCGTGACACTGAAGCTTTCTTT
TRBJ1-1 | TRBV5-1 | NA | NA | CASSLEGSEAFF | TGCGCCAGCAGCTTGGAAGGTTCTGAAGCTTTCTTT
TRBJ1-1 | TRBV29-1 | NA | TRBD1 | CSVGTGQGGTEAFF | TGCAGCGTCGGGACGGGACAGGGGGGCACTGAAGCTTTCTTT